This TCR beta chain was sequenced in a study of T cells in Graves' hyperthyroidism and ophthalmopathy (dated by TCRdb to the late 2010s). In the study overall: Peripheral blood was collected at initial diagnosis, before any treatment. The 100 discovery patients were randomly divided into training and test sets at a 7:3 ratio. To identify distinguishing TCR V-J signatures, a discovery cohort of 90 to 100 patients was used, comprising 43 with Graves' ophthalmopathy and around 60 with stable Graves' hyperthyroidism. Prospective prediction of ophthalmopathy was tested in an independent validation cohort consisting of fewer than 20 hyperthyroidism patients and some 15 patients who later progressed to ophthalmopathy. After sampling, hyperthyroidism patients received methimazole starting at 30 mg daily, and ophthalmopathy patients received high-dose intravenous methylprednisolone. Thyroid tissue and blood T-cell repertoires from six or seven Graves' hyperthyroidism patients were also compared in the study. TCR Vbeta CDR3 sequencing of 130 to 150 peripheral blood samples (over 40 ophthalmopathy, over 70 hyperthyroidism and around 17 progressor patients) is reported in the paper.

This clonotype was seen more than once but under ten times. This receptor's antigen is unknown. Base qualities are missing; no much larger clone stands one base away. Stable Graves' hyperthyroidism was defined as no progression to ophthalmopathy during 18 months of follow-up. Hyperthyroidism patients were newly diagnosed, with disease duration under 2 months, and aged 18 to 65 years. The study excluded patients with uncontrolled infections, other autoimmune diseases, pregnancy or lactation. Diagnoses were based on clinical symptoms, serum thyroxine and TRAb, thyroid ultrasound and orbital computed tomography. PBMCs were isolated from 10 ml of fresh peripheral blood by Ficoll-Paque density gradient centrifugation. Total RNA was extracted with Trizol reagent, and quality was checked on an Agilent 2100 Bioanalyzer. The investigation overall reported the following: Most expanded thyroid clonotypes (frequency above 0.001) were also found in blood, which suggests that blood repertoires may mirror thyroid immune responses. No statistical method was used to set the sample size in advance, and investigators knew the group allocation. During validation, the model predicted progression to ophthalmopathy a median of around 7 months ahead of onset, with around 71% sensitivity and roughly 72% specificity. A model built on a 13 V-J signature distinguished ophthalmopathy from stable hyperthyroidism, reaching about 88% sensitivity and 81% to 83% specificity in cross-validation and 80%/75% in testing.

The TCR beta CDR3 regions were amplified from the RNA transcripts. The TCR CDR3 was subjected to a first round of RT-PCR using the HTBI primer set and the Qiagen OneStep RT-PCR kit. A second multiplex PCR round built the libraries, followed by size selection and purification. Sequencing of the libraries was done on an Illumina HiSeq2000 using paired-end 100 bp reads. The paper's processing steps were these. SOAPnuke was used to process the raw data, throwing out any read that contained adapters or uncalled bases, had a mean Phred below 15, or lacked an exact constant-primer or identifier match. COPE v1.2.5 was used to merge the high-quality paired reads, and each unique nucleotide sequence was defined as a clonotype. MiTCR v1.1 was used to align clonotypes to the IMGT TRBV, TRBD and TRBJ reference segments. The analysis included only V-J combinations with a frequency above 0.0001, which together covered 99% to 99.2% of the repertoires. The TCS score was defined as the ratio of F50 (clonal expansion) to E x V (chaos), calculated using BLOSUM62-based TCRdist between CDR3 peptides within each V-J. Welch's t-statistics and random forest reduced fewer than 550 V-J features to 13, which were used in a naive Bayes classifier (R e1071). TCRdb trimmed public reads at Q25 via fastp, called clones via MiXCR and kept in-frame beta chains. For every CDR3 protein sequence, its rows merge into one entry that carries the most common genes and DNA. The V and J calls and clone size come from TCRdb's table, not from the authors' own analysis. Within this sample are about 480,000 distinct CDR3 sequences, with roughly 14% of them counted one time only. The top ten clones comprise around 17% of the sample.

V is pared back by 2 bases and J by 8 bases, with 13 bases lying between the germline termini. The CDR3 covers 14 residues, taking in both the cysteine and the phenylalanine. Here the CDR3 DNA is all that survives: 42 bases in frame from base 1. The germline V gene gives CDR1 as SGHNT and CDR2 as YENEEA. The sample was blood. The V gene is TRBV11-3 and the J gene is TRBJ2-1; the D region possibly corresponds to TRBD2 (7 bases align). This clonotype was sampled from a young woman with Graves' hyperthyroidism. The DNA sequence follows: TGTGCCAGCAGCTTATTGGGGGGGCGGCATGAGCAGTTCTTC. The translation is CASSLLGGRHEQFF.